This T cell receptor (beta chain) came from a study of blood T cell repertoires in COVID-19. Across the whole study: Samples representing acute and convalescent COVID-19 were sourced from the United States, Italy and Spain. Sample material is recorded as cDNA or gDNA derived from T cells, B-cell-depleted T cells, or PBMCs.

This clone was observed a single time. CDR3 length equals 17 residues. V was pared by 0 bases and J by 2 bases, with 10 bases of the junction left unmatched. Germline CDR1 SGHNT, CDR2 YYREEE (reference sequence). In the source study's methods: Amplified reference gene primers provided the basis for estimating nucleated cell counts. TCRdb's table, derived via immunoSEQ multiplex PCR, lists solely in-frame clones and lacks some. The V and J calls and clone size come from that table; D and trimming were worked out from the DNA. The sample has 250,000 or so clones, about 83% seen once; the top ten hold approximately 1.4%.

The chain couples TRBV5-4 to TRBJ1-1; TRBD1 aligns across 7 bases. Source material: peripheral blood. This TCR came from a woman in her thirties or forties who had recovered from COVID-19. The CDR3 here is CASSLALATGLNTEAFF. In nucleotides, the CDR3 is TGTGCCAGCAGCTTGGCCTTGGCGACAGGGTTAAACACTGAAGCTTTCTTT.